Below, 24 T cell receptor beta chains from the same sample are listed, as sequenced in a study of T cells in Graves' hyperthyroidism and ophthalmopathy. Amplified regions were TCR beta CDR3 sequences from RNA transcripts. During a first-round RT-PCR of the TCR CDR3, the HTBI primer set was used. From the multiplex PCR reads, TCRdb called clonotypes with MiXCR, one entry per CDR3 protein. The sample includes fewer than 400,000 distinct CDR3 sequences, approximately 15% seen only once; the top ten take 28%. Material: blood. These TCRs come from a young woman with Graves' hyperthyroidism that later progressed to Graves' ophthalmopathy.

As concerns this clonotype: One junction end disagrees with the germline gene, perhaps due to a read error. The chain links TRBV30 to TRBJ1-2; D is unresolved. The CDR3 sequence is 13 residues long. CDR1 is GTSNPN and CDR2 is SVGIG in the germline V gene (reference sequence). The CDR3 protein is CAWSGRRNYGYIF. The CDR3 DNA reads TGTGCCTGGAGTGGCAGGCGTAACTATGGCTACATCTTC. Looking up the rest from reference TRBV30 and TRBJ1-2 gives the full variable domain: SQTIHQWPATLVQPVGSPLSLECTVEGTSNPNLYWYRQAAGRGLQLLFYSVGIGQISSEVPQNLSASRPQDRQFILSSKKLLLSDSGFYLCAWSGRRNYGYIFGSGTRLTVV.

The rearrangement uses TRBV4-2 and TRBJ1-1; D possibly corresponds to TRBD1 (5 bases). Germline CDR1 is LGHNA and CDR2 is YNFKEQ. V was cut by 1 base and J by 0 bases, with 9 bases left in between. There are 15 residues in the CDR3. CDR3 amino acids: CASSQVGGVNTEAFF. The CDR3, as DNA: TGTGCCAGCAGCCAAGTTGGGGGAGTGAACACTGAAGCTTTCTTT.

About this clonotype: The conserved phenylalanine or tryptophan is not found at the CDR3 terminus, so this likely reflects a read error. The rearrangement uses TRBV5-5 and TRBJ2-7, with TRBD2 identical over 7 bases. Germline trimming cut 4 bases from V and 3 bases from J; bases unmatched to any gene: 10. The CDR3 spans 15 residues. Germline CDR1 reads SGHKS; CDR2 reads YYEKEE (reference sequence). CDR3 sequence: CASSPGGGGNYEQYL. The CDR3 nucleotides are TGTGCCAGCAGCCCCGGTGGGGGGGGTAACTACGAGCAGTACCTC.

The chain uses TRBV2 and TRBJ2-3, with D possibly TRBD2 on 6 matching bases. Deletions cut 4 bases from V and 4 bases from J, with 12 bases between. CDR3 length: 14 amino acids. Germline lookup yields CDR1 SNHLY and CDR2 FYNNEI. CDR3 residues: CASSARRGSDTQYF. The CDR3 DNA follows: TGTGCCAGCAGTGCCAGACGGGGGTCAGATACGCAGTATTTT.

This clonotype has just a few counts. V is TRBV27 and J is TRBJ2-6; D is possibly TRBD2 (6 bases). The V gene lost 6 bases and the J gene lost 1 base, with 16 bases spanning the gap. In germline, CDR1 is MNHEY, CDR2 SMNVEV (reference sequence). This CDR3 region has 17 residues. This CDR3 reads CASRYGYRESGANVLTF. CDR3 nucleotide sequence: TGTGCCAGCAGATACGGGTATCGGGAGTCTGGGGCCAACGTCCTGACTTTC.

This clonotype has at least ten counts. This chain joins TRBV4-3 and TRBJ2-7; D is possibly TRBD2 (6 bases). Germline V CDR1 and CDR2: LGHNA, YSLEER. Deletions cut 5 bases from V and 3 bases from J, with 23 bases between. The CDR3 contains 17 residues. CDR3 sequence (DNA): TGCGCCAGCAGCAAGGGACTCATCCTTTGGGGTGGCTACGAGCAGTACTTC. Its translation is CASSKGLILWGGYEQYF.

The chain carries TRBV7-2 and TRBJ1-1, with 7 nucleotides matching TRBD1. Germline CDR1 and CDR2: SGHTA and FQGNSA. CDR3 size: 15 residues. J was trimmed by 5 bases and V by 7 bases; bases with no gene match: 13. CDR3 region: CASTGQAPRATEAFF. CDR3 nucleotide sequence: TGTGCCAGCACCGGACAGGCCCCTCGGGCGACTGAAGCTTTCTTT.

The rearrangement joins TRBV4-1 to TRBJ1-5, with 9 nucleotides matching TRBD1. Per germline, CDR1 MGHRA and CDR2 YSYEKL. The ends lost 2 bases at V and 2 bases at J; junction bases unmatched: 4. The CDR3 spans 16 residues. Here the CDR3 DNA reads TGCGCCAGCAGCCAACCGGGACAGGGCCGCAATCAGCCCCAGCATTTT. It is translated as CASSQPGQGRNQPQHF.

The chain links TRBV2 to TRBJ2-7, with a possible D match to TRBD2 (5 bases). Trimming left V 6 bases short and J 1 base short, with 13 bases between. The germline V gene encodes CDR1 SNHLY and CDR2 FYNNEI. CDR3 length: 14 residues. The CDR3 nucleotides are TGTGCCAGCAGAGGACCGACGGGATCCTACGAGCAGTACTTC. It codes for CASRGPTGSYEQYF.

This clonotype was counted between two and nine times. The V gene is TRBV19, the J gene TRBJ2-1; D may correspond to TRBD1 or TRBD2 (5 bases each). The CDR3 consists of 16 residues. The V end lost 5 bases, the J end lost 8 bases, and 22 bases lay between the germline ends. Germline V gene lookup returns CDR1 LNHDA and CDR2 SQIVND (reference sequence). This CDR3 is CASSPNPGTRLYEQFF. The CDR3 coding sequence is TGTGCCAGTAGTCCCAACCCCGGGACCAGGTTGTATGAGCAGTTCTTC.

In its sample, this clonotype was seen many times. Here the CDR3 DNA reads TGTGCCAGCAGCCAATTCCCCTACGGGAGAAGAAATGAGCAGTTCTTC. The encoded protein is CASSQFPYGRRNEQFF. The V call is TRBV3-1, the J call TRBJ2-1; possibly TRBD2 for D (6 bases). Looked up from germline, CDR1 is LGHDT and CDR2 is YNNKEL (reference sequence). The CDR3 is 16 residues long. V was pared by 2 bases and J by 7 bases, with 18 bases between.

This clonotype was detected ten times or more. CDR3 loop: CASSPRLAGAKMETQYF. The CDR3, as DNA: TGCGCCAGCAGCCCGAGACTAGCGGGAGCGAAGATGGAGACCCAGTACTTC. J is TRBJ2-5 and V is TRBV5-1; 12 bases line up with TRBD2. The CDR3 loop spans 17 amino acids. In germline, CDR1 is SGHRS, CDR2 YFSETQ. J was trimmed by 5 bases and V by 4 bases; bases with no gene match: 12. Using reference TRBV5-1 and TRBJ2-5 for the parts outside the CDR3, the full variable domain is KAGVTQTPRYLIKTRGQQVTLSCSPISGHRSVSWYQQTPGQGLQFLFEYFSETQRNKGNFPGRFSGRQFSNSRSEMNVSTLELGDSALYLCASSPRLAGAKMETQYFGPGTRLLVL.

Details on this clonotype: In this CDR3 the conserved last residue, phenylalanine or tryptophan, is missing, so a read error is likely. The chain employs TRBV5-1 and TRBJ1-1; a weak D match, TRBD1 (5 bases). Germline CDR1 SGHRS, CDR2 YFSETQ. This CDR3 contains 14 residues. Trimming took off 2 bases at V and 1 base at J, with 9 bases between the two ends. CDR3 in amino acids: CASSFRGENTEAFS. The CDR3 coding sequence is TGCGCCAGCAGCTTCCGGGGGGAGAACACTGAAGCTTTCTCT.

This clonotype appeared many times. This chain links TRBV2 with TRBJ1-1; the D is unclear. CDR1 SNHLY and CDR2 FYNNEI come from the germline V gene. Between the trimmed V and J ends, which lost 6 bases and 3 bases, there was a span of 11 bases. This CDR3 contains 13 residues. DNA of the CDR3: TGTGCCAGCAGGGCCTTAGAGGACACTGAAGCTTTCTTT. Its translation: CASRALEDTEAFF.

The sample holds many counts of this clonotype. The rearrangement joins TRBV6-2 or TRBV6-3 to TRBJ2-7; D is ambiguous. V shed 0 bases and J shed 0 bases, with 3 bases lying between them. The CDR3 consists of 13 residues. CDR1 and CDR2 from the germline V gene are MNHEY and SVGEGT. CDR3: CASSYSPSYEQYF. The CDR3 bases are TGTGCCAGCAGTTACTCTCCCTCCTACGAGCAGTACTTC.

The genes are TRBV7-6 and TRBJ2-1; 7 bases are shared with TRBD1. The CDR3 spans 17 residues. The V gene's germline CDR1 is SGHVS and CDR2 FNYEAQ. V was pared by 5 bases and J by 1 base, with 11 bases of the junction left unmatched. CDR3 region: CASSRITGVESYNEQFF. Here the CDR3 DNA reads TGTGCCAGCAGCCGAATTACAGGGGTTGAGTCCTACAATGAGCAGTTCTTC.

This clonotype was observed at least ten times. The chain recombines TRBV28 with TRBJ2-3; TRBD2 aligns across 9 bases. Losses at the gene ends were 9 bases for V and 2 bases for J; bases not matched to a gene: 6. CDR1 and CDR2 from the germline V gene are MDHEN and SYDVKM. The CDR3 is 14 amino acids. DNA of the CDR3: TGTGCCAGTAGACTAGCGGACCACACAGATACGCAGTATTTT. Amino acids: CASRLADHTDTQYF.

This clonotype was counted many times. An end of the junction does not agree with germline; a read error may underlie this. The gene calls are TRBV2 and TRBJ2-1; D perhaps matches TRBD2 (5 bases). In germline, CDR1 is SNHLY, CDR2 FYNNEI. The CDR3 is 13 amino acids. The CDR3 nucleotides are TGTGCCAGCAGAAAGGACTCCCACAATGAGCAGTTCTTC. This sequence encodes CASRKDSHNEQFF.

The gene calls are TRBV20-1 and TRBJ2-3; D is ambiguous. Per germline, CDR1 DFQATT and CDR2 SNEGSKA (reference sequence). V was pared by 5 bases and J by 6 bases, with 12 bases between. The CDR3 covers 12 residues. The CDR3 DNA is TGCAGTGCTCCTTATACAGCTGATACGCAGTATTTT. Translating it yields CSAPYTADTQYF.

This clonotype was detected a few times. The V gene is TRBV12-3 or TRBV12-4, the J gene TRBJ2-5, with 12 nucleotides matching TRBD1. The CDR3 has 15 residues. V lost 5 bases and J lost 5; bases outside the gene matches: 6. CDR3 in amino acids: CASSAGTGGRETQYF. CDR3 bases: TGTGCCAGCAGTGCTGGGACAGGGGGCCGGGAGACCCAGTACTTC.

Many counts were recorded for this clonotype. CDR3 sequence: CASSRQGFRNQPQHF. CDR3 nucleotides: TGTGCCAGCAGTCGGCAGGGTTTTCGCAATCAGCCCCAGCATTTT. The V gene is TRBV2, the J gene TRBJ1-5; weak D call: TRBD1 (5 bases). The CDR3 covers 15 residues. CDR1 and CDR2 (germline): SNHLY, FYNNEI. Trimming removed 5 bases from V and 2 bases from J, with 13 bases in between.

The chain has TRBV20-1 and TRBJ2-6; unclear D gene. The V and J ends lost 6 bases and 1 base respectively, with 13 bases between them. The CDR3 has 15 amino acids. In germline, CDR1 is DFQATT, CDR2 SNEGSKA (reference sequence). CDR3 amino acids: CSAQMGLSGANVLTF. The CDR3 DNA reads TGCAGTGCCCAAATGGGTCTATCTGGGGCCAACGTCCTGACTTTC.

This clonotype was detected ten times or more. The chain recombines TRBV6-5 with TRBJ2-1, with D possibly TRBD2 on 6 matching bases. Germline CDR1 and CDR2: MNHEY and SVGAGI. The germline V and J ends were trimmed by 2 bases and 0 bases, with 11 bases remaining between them. The CDR3 runs 16 residues. This chain's CDR3 is CASSYRGLSSYNEQFF. The CDR3 DNA reads as TGTGCCAGCAGTTACCGGGGACTCAGCTCCTACAATGAGCAGTTCTTC.

This clonotype was observed many times. The chain links TRBV28 to TRBJ2-3; D possibly matches TRBD1 or TRBD2 (5 bases each). The CDR3 covers 14 residues. The V gene's germline CDR1 is MDHEN and CDR2 SYDVKM. Trimming removed 7 bases from V and 2 bases from J, with 13 bases in between. As DNA, the CDR3 is TGTGCCAGCAACCCGGGACCAAACACAGATACGCAGTATTTT. Encoded protein: CASNPGPNTDTQYF.